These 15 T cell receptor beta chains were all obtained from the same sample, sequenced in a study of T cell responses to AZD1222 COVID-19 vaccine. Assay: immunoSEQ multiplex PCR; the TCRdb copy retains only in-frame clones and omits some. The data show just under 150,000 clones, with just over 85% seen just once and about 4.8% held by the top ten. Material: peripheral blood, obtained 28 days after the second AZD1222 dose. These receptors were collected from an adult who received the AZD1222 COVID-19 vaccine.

This chain's CDR3 is CASSLPGQGTEAFF. The CDR3 nucleotides read TGTGCCAGCAGTCTTCCGGGACAGGGGACTGAAGCTTTCTTT. This chain uses TRBV27 with TRBJ1-1; TRBD1 aligns across 10 bases. Losses at the gene ends were 5 bases for V and 5 bases for J; bases not matched to a gene: 5. This CDR3 region has 14 residues. Per germline, CDR1 MNHEY and CDR2 SMNVEV (reference sequence).

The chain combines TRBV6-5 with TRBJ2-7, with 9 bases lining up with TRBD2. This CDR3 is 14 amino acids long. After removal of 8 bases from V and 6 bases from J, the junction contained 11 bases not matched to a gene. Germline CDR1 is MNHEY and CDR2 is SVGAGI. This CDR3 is CASGSGTSRFEQYF. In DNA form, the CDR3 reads TGTGCCAGCGGTAGCGGGACTAGCCGGTTCGAGCAGTACTTC.

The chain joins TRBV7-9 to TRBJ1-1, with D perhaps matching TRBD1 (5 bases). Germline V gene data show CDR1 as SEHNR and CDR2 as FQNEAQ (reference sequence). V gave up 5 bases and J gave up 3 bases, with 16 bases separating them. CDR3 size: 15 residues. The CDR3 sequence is CASSVFDSPYTEAFF. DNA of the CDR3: TGTGCCAGCAGCGTTTTCGACAGTCCCTACACTGAAGCTTTCTTT.

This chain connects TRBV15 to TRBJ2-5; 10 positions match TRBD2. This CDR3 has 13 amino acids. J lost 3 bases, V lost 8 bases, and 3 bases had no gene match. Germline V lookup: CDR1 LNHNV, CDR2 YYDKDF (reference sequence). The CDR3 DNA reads TGTGCCACCCAGCGGGGGGGAGAAGAGACCCAGTACTTC. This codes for CATQRGGEETQYF. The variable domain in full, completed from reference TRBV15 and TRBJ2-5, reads DAMVIQNPRYQVTQFGKPVTLSCSQTLNHNVMYWYQQKSSQAPKLLFHYYDKDFNNEADTPDNFQSRRPNTSFCFLDIRSPGLGDTAMYLCATQRGGEETQYFGPGTRLLVL.

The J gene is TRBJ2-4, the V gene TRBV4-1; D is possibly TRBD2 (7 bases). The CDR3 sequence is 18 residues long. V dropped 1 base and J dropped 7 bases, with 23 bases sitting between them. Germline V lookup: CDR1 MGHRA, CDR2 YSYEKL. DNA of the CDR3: TGCGCCAGCAGCCAAGGACAGGCTAGCGGACTTGCACGGAACATTCAGTACTTC. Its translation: CASSQGQASGLARNIQYF.

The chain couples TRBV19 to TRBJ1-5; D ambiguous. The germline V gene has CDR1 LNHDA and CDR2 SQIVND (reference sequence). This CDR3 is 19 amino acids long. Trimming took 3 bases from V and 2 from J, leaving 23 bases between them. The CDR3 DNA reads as TGTGCCAGTAGTATGGTTTCGGGCAGTTTGGGTCGGGGCAATCAGCCCCAGCATTTT. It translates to CASSMVSGSLGRGNQPQHF. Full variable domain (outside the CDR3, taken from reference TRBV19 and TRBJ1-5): DGGITQSPKYLFRKEGQNVTLSCEQNLNHDAMYWYRQDPGQGLRLIYYSQIVNDFQKGDIAEGYSVSREKKESFPLTVTSAQKNPTAFYLCASSMVSGSLGRGNQPQHFGDGTRLSIL.

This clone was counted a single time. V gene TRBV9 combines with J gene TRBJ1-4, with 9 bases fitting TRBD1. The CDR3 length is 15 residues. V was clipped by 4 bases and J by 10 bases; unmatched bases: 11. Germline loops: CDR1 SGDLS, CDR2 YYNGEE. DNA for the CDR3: TGTGCCAGCAGCCCCACTGTGGGGACAGGGAGAAAACTGTTTTTT. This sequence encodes CASSPTVGTGRKLFF.

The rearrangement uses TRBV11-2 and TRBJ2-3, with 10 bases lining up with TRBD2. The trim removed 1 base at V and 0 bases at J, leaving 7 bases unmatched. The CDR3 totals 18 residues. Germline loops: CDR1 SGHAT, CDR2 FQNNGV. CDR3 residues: CASSLGAGGGPSTDTQYF. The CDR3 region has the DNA TGTGCCAGCAGCTTAGGAGCGGGAGGGGGGCCTAGCACAGATACGCAGTATTTT.

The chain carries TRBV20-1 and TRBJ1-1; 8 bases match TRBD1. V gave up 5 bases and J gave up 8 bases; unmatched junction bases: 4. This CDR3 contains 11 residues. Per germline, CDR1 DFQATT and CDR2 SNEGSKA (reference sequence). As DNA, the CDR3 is TGCAGTGCTTCGAGGACAGGGGAAGCTTTCTTT. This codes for CSASRTGEAFF.

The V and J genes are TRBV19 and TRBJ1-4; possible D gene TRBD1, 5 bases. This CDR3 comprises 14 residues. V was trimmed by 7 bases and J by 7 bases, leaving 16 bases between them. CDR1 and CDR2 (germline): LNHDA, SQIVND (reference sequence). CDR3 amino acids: CASMRQQGGEKLFF. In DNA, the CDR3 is TGTGCCAGTATGCGACAGCAGGGTGGTGAAAAACTGTTTTTT.

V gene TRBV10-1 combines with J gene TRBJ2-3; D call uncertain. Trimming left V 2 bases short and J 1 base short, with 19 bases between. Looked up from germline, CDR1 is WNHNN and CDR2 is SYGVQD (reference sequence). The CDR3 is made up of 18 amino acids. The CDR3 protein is CASSEIPYPGLGTDTQYF. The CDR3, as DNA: TGCGCCAGCAGTGAGATACCCTACCCCGGTCTGGGCACAGATACGCAGTATTTT.

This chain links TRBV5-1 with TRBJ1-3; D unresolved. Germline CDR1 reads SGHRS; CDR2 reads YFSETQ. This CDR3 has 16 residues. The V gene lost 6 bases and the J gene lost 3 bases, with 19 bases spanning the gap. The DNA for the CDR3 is TGCGCCAGCACCCAAGGATCCTTAGGGAATGGAAACACCATATATTTT. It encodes CASTQGSLGNGNTIYF.

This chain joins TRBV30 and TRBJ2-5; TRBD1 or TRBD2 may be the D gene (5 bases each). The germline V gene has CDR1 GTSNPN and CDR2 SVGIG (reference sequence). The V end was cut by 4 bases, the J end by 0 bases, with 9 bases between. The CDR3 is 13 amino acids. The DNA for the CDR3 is TGTGCCTGGAATCGGGGCAACCAAGAGACCCAGTACTTC. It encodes CAWNRGNQETQYF.

For the CDR3, the DNA is TGTGCCAGCAGTTTATCGCCAGGGCAGCCCCAGCATTTT. Translating gives CASSLSPGQPQHF. The chain uses TRBV27 and TRBJ1-5; possibly TRBD1 for D (5 bases). Trimming took 0 bases from V and 7 from J, leaving 7 bases between them. In germline, CDR1 is MNHEY, CDR2 SMNVEV (reference sequence). The CDR3 is made up of 13 amino acids.

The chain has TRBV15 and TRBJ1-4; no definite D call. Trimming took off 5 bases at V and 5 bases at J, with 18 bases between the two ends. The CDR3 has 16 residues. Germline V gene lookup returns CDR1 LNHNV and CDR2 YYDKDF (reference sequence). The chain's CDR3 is CATSPQTPGTNEKLFF. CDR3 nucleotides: TGTGCCACCAGCCCACAGACCCCGGGTACCAATGAAAAACTGTTTTTT.